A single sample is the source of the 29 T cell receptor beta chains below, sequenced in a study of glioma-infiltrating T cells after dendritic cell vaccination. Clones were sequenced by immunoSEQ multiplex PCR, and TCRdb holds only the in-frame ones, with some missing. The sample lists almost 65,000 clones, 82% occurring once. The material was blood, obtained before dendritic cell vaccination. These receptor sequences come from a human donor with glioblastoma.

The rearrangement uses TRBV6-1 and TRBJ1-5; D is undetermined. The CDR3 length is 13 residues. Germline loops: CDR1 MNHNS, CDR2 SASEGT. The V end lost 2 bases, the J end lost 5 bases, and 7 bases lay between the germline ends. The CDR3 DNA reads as TGTGCCAGCAGTGAATTAGATTATCAGCCCCAGCATTTT. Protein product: CASSELDYQPQHF.

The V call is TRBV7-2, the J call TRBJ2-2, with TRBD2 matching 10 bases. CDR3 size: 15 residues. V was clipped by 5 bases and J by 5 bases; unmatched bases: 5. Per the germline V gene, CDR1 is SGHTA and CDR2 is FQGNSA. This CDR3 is CASSPLAGETGELFF. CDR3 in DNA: TGTGCCAGCAGCCCCCTAGCGGGGGAGACCGGGGAGCTGTTTTTT.

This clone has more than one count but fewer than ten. The CDR3 sequence is CASSIKGDRVGGYTF. The DNA for the CDR3 is TGTGCCAGTAGTATCAAAGGCGACAGGGTCGGAGGCTACACCTTC. The chain uses TRBV19 and TRBJ1-2, with 7 bases aligning to TRBD1. Germline trimming cut 3 bases from V and 8 bases from J; bases unmatched to any gene: 12. The germline V gene encodes CDR1 LNHDA and CDR2 SQIVND (reference sequence). The CDR3 runs 15 residues.

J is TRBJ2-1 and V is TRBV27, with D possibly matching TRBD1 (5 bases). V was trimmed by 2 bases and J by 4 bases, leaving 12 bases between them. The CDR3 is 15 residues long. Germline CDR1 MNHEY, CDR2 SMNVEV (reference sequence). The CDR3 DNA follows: TGTGCCAGCAGTTTAATCCCCCGACAGTACAATGAGCAGTTCTTC. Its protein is CASSLIPRQYNEQFF.

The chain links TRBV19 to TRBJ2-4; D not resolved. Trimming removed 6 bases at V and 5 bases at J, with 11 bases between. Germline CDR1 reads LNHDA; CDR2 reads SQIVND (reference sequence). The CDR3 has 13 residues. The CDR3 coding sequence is TGTGCCAGTAGGGAGCAAGGAGAAAACATTCAGTACTTC. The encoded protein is CASREQGENIQYF.

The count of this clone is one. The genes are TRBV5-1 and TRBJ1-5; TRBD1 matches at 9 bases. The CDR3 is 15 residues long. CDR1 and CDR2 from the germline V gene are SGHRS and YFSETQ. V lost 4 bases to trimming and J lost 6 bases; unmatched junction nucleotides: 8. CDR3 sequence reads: CASSETGTGTQPQHF. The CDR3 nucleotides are TGCGCCAGCAGCGAAACCGGGACAGGGACTCAGCCCCAGCATTTT.

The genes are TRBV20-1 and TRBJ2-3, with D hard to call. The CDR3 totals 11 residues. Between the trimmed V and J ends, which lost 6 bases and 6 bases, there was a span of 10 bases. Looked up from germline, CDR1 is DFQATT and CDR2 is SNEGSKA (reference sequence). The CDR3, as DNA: TGCAGTGCCACCGCGAGGGATACGCAGTATTTT. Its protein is CSATARDTQYF.

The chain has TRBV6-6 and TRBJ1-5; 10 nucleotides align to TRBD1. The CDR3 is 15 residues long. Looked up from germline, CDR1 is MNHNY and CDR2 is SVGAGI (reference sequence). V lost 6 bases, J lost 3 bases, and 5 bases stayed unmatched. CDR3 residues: CASRVGQGLNQPQHF. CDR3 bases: TGTGCCAGCAGGGTGGGACAGGGGCTCAATCAGCCCCAGCATTTT.

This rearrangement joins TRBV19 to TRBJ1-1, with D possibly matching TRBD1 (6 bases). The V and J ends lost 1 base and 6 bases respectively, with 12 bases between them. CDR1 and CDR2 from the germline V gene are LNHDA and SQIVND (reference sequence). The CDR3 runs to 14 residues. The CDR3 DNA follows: TGTGCCAGTAGTATAGGGGGGGGCGTCGCTGAAGCTTTCTTT. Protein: CASSIGGGVAEAFF.

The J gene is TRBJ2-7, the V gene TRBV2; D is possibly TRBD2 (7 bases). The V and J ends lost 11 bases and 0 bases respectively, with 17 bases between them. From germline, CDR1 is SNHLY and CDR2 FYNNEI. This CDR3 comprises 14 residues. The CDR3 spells CAGGGTRSSYEQYF. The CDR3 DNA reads TGTGCCGGGGGAGGGACACGGAGCTCCTACGAGCAGTACTTC.

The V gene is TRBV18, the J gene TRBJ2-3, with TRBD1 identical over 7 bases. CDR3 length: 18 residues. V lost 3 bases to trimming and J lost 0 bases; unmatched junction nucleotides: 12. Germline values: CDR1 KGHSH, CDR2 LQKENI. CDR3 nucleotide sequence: TGTGCCAGCTCACCCGAGGGGGCCCCATACTCTAGCACAGATACGCAGTATTTT. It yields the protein CASSPEGAPYSSTDTQYF. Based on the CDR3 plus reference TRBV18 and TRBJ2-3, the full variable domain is NAGVMQNPRHLVRRRGQEARLRCSPMKGHSHVYWYRQLPEEGLKFMVYLQKENIIDESGMPKERFSAEFPKEGPSILRIQQVVRGDSAAYFCASSPEGAPYSSTDTQYFGPGTRLTVL.

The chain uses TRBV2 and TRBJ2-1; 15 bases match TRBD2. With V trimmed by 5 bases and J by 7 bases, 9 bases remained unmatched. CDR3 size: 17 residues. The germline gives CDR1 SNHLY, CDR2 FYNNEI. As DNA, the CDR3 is TGTGCCAGCAGTAGGACTAGCGGGGGGGCGGTGGGAAATGAGCAGTTCTTC. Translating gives CASSRTSGGAVGNEQFF.

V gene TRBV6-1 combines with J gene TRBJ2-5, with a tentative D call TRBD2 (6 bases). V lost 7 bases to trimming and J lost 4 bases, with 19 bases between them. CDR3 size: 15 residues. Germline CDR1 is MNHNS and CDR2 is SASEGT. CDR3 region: CASMRDWLSSETQYF. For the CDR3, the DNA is TGTGCCAGCATGCGGGACTGGCTATCGTCAGAGACCCAGTACTTC.

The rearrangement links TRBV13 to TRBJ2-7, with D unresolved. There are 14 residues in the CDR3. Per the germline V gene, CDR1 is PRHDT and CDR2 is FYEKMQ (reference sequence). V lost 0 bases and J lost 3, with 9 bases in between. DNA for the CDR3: TGTGCCAGCAGCTTAGGCCGTCAGAACTACGAGCAGTACTTC. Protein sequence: CASSLGRQNYEQYF.

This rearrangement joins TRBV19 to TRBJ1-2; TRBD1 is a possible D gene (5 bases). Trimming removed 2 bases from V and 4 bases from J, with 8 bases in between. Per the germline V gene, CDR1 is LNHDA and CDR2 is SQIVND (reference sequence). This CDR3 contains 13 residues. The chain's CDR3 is CASSISRAYGYTF. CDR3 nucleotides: TGTGCCAGTAGTATAAGCAGGGCCTATGGCTACACCTTC.

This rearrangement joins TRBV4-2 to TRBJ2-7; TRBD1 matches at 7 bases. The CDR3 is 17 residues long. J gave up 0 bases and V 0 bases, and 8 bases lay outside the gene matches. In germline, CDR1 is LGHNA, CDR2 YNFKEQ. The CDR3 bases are TGTGCCAGCAGCCAAGAAAGAGGGGGCGAGCTCTCCTACGAGCAGTACTTC. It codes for CASSQERGGELSYEQYF.

The CDR3 region is CASSEYGRNTEAFF. CDR3 nucleotide sequence: TGTGCCAGCAGTGAATATGGTAGGAACACTGAAGCTTTCTTT. J is TRBJ1-1 and V is TRBV2; D ambiguous. The CDR3 covers 14 residues. Germline V gene data show CDR1 as SNHLY and CDR2 as FYNNEI. V lost 2 bases, J lost 1 base, and 8 bases lay in between.

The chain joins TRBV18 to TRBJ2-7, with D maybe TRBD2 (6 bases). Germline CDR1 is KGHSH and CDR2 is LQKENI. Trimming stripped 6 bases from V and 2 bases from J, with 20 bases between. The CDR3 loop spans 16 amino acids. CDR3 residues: CASSQDVGGFTYEQYF. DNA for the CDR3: TGTGCCAGCTCCCAGGACGTAGGAGGGTTCACCTACGAGCAGTACTTC. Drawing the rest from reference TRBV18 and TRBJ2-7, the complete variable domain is NAGVMQNPRHLVRRRGQEARLRCSPMKGHSHVYWYRQLPEEGLKFMVYLQKENIIDESGMPKERFSAEFPKEGPSILRIQQVVRGDSAAYFCASSQDVGGFTYEQYFGPGTRLTVT.

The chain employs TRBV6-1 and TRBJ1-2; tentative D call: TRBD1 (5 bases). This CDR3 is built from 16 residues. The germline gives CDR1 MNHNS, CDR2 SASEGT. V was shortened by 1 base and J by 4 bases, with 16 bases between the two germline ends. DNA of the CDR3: TGTGCCAGCAGTGAAGGGCCAGGCGGGACCCTCTATGGCTACACCTTC. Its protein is CASSEGPGGTLYGYTF.

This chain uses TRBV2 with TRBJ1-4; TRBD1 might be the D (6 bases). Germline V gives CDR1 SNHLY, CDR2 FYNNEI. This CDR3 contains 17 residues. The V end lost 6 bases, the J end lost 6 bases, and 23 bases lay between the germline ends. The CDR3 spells CASSQIRGRVGDEKLFF. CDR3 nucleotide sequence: TGTGCCAGCAGCCAAATCAGGGGCAGGGTTGGTGATGAAAAACTGTTTTTT. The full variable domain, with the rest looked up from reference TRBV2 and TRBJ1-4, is EPEVTQTPSHQVTQMGQEVILRCVPISNHLYFYWYRQILGQKVEFLVSFYNNEISEKSEIFDDQFSVERPDGSNFTLKIRSTKLEDSAMYFCASSQIRGRVGDEKLFFGSGTQLSVL.

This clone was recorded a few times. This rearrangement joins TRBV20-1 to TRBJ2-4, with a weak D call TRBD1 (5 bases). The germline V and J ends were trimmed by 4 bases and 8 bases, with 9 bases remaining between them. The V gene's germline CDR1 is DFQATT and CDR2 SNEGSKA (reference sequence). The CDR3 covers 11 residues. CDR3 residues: CSATVRDIQYF. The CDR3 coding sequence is TGCAGTGCTACGGTCAGGGACATTCAGTACTTC.

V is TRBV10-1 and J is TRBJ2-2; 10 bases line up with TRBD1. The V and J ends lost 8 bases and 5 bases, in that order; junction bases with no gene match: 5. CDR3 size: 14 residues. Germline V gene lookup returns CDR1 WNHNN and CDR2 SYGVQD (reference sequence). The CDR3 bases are TGCGCCAGCCAGGGACAGGGGTTTACCGGGGAGCTGTTTTTT. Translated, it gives CASQGQGFTGELFF.

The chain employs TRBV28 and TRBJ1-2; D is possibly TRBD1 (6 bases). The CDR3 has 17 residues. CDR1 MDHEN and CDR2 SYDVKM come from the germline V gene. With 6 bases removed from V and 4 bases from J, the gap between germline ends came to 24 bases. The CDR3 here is CASRKGGRVEGRYGYTF. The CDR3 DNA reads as TGTGCCAGCAGAAAAGGGGGGAGGGTCGAAGGTCGCTATGGCTACACCTTC.

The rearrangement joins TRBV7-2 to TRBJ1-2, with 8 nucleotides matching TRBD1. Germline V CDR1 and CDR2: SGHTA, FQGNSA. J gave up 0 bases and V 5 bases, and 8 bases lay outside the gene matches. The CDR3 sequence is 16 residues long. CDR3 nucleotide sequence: TGTGCCAGCAGCGCGCCGGGACAGGCCCCTAACTATGGCTACACCTTC. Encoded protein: CASSAPGQAPNYGYTF.

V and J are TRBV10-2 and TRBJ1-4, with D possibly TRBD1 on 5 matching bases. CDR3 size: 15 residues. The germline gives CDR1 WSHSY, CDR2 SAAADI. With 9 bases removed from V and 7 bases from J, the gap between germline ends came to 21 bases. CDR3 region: CASTGFGGEREKLFF. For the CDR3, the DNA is TGCGCCAGTACCGGATTCGGAGGGGAGCGTGAAAAACTGTTTTTT.

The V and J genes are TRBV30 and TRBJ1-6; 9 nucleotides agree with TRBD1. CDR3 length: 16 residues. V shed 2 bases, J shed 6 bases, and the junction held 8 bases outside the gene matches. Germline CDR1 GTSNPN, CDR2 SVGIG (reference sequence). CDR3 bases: TGTGCCTGGAGTATAACAGGGGGCGCCGGTAATTCACCCCTCCACTTT. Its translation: CAWSITGGAGNSPLHF. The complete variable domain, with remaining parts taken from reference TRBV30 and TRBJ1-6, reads SQTIHQWPATLVQPVGSPLSLECTVEGTSNPNLYWYRQAAGRGLQLLFYSVGIGQISSEVPQNLSASRPQDRQFILSSKKLLLSDSGFYLCAWSITGGAGNSPLHFGNGTRLTVT.

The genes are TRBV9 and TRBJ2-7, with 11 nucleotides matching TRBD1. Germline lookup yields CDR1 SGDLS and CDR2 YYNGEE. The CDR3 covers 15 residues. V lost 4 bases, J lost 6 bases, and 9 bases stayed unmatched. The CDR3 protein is CASSSRTGGFGEQYF. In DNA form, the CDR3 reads TGTGCCAGCAGCTCCCGGACAGGGGGCTTTGGCGAGCAGTACTTC.

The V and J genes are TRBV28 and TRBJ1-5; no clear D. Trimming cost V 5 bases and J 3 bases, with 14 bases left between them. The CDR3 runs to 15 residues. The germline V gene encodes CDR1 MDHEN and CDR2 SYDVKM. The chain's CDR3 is CASSKRTQINQPQHF. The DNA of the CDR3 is TGTGCCAGCAGTAAACGTACCCAGATCAATCAGCCCCAGCATTTT.

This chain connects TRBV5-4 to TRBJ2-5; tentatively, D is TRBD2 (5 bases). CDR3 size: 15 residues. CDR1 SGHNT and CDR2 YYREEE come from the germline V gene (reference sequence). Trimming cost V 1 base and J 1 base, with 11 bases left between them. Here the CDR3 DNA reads TGTGCCAGCAGCTTGTGGAGGCGGGCCCAAGAGACCCAGTACTTC. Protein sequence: CASSLWRRAQETQYF.